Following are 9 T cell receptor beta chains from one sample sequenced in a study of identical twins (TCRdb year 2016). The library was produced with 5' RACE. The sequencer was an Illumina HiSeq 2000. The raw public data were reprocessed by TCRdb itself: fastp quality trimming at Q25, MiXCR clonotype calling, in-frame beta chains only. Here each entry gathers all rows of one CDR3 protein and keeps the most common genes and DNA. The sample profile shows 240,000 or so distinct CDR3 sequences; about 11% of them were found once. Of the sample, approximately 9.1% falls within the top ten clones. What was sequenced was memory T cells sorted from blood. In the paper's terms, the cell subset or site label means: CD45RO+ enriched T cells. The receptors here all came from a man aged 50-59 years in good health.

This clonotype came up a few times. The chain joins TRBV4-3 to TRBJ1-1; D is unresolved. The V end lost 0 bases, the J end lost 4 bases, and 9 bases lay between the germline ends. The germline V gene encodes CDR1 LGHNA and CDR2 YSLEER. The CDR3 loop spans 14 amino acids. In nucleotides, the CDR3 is TGCGCCAGCAGCCAAGAAAAGGGTTTCACTGAAGCTTTCTTT. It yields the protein CASSQEKGFTEAFF.

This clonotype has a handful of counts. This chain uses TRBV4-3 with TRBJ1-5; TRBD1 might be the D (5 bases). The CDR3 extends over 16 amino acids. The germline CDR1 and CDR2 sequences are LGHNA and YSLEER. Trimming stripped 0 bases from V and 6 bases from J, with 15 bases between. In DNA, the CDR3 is TGCGCCAGCAGCCAAGAACGGCAGGGTAGGGTTCAGCCCCAGCATTTT. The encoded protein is CASSQERQGRVQPQHF.

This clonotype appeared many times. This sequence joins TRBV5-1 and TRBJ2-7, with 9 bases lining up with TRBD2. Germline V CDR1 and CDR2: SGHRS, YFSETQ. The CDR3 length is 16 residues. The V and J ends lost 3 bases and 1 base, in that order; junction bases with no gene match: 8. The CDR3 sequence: CASSSSTSGYSYEQYF. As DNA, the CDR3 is TGCGCCAGCAGCTCCTCGACTAGCGGCTATTCCTACGAGCAGTACTTC.

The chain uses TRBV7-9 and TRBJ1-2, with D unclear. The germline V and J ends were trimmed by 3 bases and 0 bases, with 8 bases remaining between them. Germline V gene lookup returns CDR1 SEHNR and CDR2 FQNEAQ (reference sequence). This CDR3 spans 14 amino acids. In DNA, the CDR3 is TGTGCCAGCAGCTTCCAGGCCGCTAACTATGGCTACACCTTC. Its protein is CASSFQAANYGYTF.

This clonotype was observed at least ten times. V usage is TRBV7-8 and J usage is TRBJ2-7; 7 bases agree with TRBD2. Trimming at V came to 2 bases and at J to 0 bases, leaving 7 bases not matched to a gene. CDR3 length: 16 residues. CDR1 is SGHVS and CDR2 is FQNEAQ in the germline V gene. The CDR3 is CASSLLPRGGSYEQYF. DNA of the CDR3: TGTGCCAGCAGCTTATTACCGCGCGGGGGCTCCTACGAGCAGTACTTC.

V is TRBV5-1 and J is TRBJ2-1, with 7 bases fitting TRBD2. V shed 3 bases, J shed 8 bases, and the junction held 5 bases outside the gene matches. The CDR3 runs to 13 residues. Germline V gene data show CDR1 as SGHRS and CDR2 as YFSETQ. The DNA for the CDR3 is TGCGCCAGCAGCTCCGGGGGGAGGTATGAGCAGTTCTTC. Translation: CASSSGGRYEQFF.

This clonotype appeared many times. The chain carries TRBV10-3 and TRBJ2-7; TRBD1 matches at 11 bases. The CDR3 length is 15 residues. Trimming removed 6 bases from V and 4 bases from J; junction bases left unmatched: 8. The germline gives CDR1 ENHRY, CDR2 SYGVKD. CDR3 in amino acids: CAISAPGQGGYEQYF. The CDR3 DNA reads TGTGCCATCAGCGCACCGGGACAGGGGGGATACGAGCAGTACTTC.

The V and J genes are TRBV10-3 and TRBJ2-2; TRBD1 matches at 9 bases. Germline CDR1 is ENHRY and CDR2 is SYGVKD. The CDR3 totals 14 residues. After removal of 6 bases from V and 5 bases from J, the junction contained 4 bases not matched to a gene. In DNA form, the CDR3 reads TGTGCCATCAGCACAGGGGGCAGGACCGGGGAGCTGTTTTTT. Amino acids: CAISTGGRTGELFF.

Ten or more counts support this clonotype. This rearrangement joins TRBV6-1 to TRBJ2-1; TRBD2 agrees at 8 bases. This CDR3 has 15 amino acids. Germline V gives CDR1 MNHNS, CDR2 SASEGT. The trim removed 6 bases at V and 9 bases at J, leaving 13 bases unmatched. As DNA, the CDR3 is TGTGCCAGCAGCCTGAATAGCGGGGTGGCTAGTGAGCAGTTCTTC. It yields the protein CASSLNSGVASEQFF.